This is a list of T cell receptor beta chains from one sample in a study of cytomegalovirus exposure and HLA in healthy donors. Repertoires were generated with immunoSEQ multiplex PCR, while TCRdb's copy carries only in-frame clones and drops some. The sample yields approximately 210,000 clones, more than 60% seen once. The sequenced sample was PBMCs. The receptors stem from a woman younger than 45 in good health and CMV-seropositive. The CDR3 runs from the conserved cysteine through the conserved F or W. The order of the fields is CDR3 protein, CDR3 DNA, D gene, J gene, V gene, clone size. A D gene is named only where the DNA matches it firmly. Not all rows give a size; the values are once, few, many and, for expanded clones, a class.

CSARNGDGYTF | TGCAGCGCAAGGAATGGAGATGGCTACACCTTC | - | TRBJ1-2 | TRBV29-1 | -
CASSWGGGSGNTIYF | TGTGCCAGCAGTTGGGGAGGGGGCTCTGGAAACACCATATATTTT | - | TRBJ1-3 | TRBV6-5 | once
CASSPSSFGANYGYTF | TGTGCCAGCAGCCCCTCATCGTTTGGAGCTAACTATGGCTACACCTTC | - | TRBJ1-2 | TRBV9 | -
CASSNRGTTYEQYF | TGTGCCAGCAGTAACAGGGGGACGACCTACGAGCAGTACTTC | TRBD1 | TRBJ2-7 | TRBV6-5 | -
CASSLGTGVGAWAF | TGTGCCAGCAGTTTAGGGACAGGGGTAGGGGCTTGGGCCTTC | TRBD1 | TRBJ2-7 | TRBV28 | -
CASSILAGAGEQYF | TGTGCCAGTAGTATACTAGCGGGAGCAGGGGAGCAGTACTTC | TRBD2 | TRBJ2-7 | TRBV19 | -
CASSRDSRQHF | TGTGCCAGCAGCAGGGACAGTCGGCAGCATTTT | TRBD1 | TRBJ1-5 | TRBV7-8 | -
CASSPPGSGGADEQYF | TGTGCCAGCTCACCACCGGGTAGCGGGGGGGCTGACGAGCAGTACTTC | TRBD2 | TRBJ2-7 | TRBV18 | -
CASRTRGGSDTQYF | TGTGCCAGCAGAACTCGGGGAGGTTCAGATACGCAGTATTTT | - | TRBJ2-3 | TRBV7-2 | -
CASSPVGVWDEQFF | TGTGCCAGCAGCCCAGTGGGAGTTTGGGATGAGCAGTTCTTC | - | TRBJ2-1 | TRBV7-6 | -
CASSQIGLAGRYEQFF | TGTGCCAGCAGCCAAATTGGACTAGCGGGAAGATATGAGCAGTTCTTC | TRBD2 | TRBJ2-1 | TRBV5-8 | -
CASSPDLGGQPQHF | TGTGCCAGCTCACCAGACTTGGGTGGTCAGCCCCAGCATTTT | - | TRBJ1-5 | TRBV18 | -
CASSLAQGGTEAFF | TGTGCCAGCAGCTTAGCTCAGGGGGGCACTGAAGCTTTCTTT | TRBD1 | TRBJ1-1 | TRBV7-2 | -
CASSVVAGNTEAFF | TGTGCCAGCAGCGTAGTGGCGGGGAACACTGAAGCTTTCTTT | - | TRBJ1-1 | TRBV9 | -
CAWAGQAYNEQFF | TGTGCCTGGGCGGGACAGGCCTACAATGAGCAGTTCTTC | TRBD1 | TRBJ2-1 | TRBV30 | -
CASNRDSATHEQFF | TGTGCCAGCAATCGGGACAGTGCGACCCATGAGCAGTTCTTC | TRBD1 | TRBJ2-1 | TRBV9 | few
CASSWARNLNTEAFF | TGCGCCAGCAGTTGGGCCCGAAATTTGAACACTGAAGCTTTCTTT | - | TRBJ1-1 | TRBV5-1 | -
CSVDKGEETQYF | TGCAGCGTTGACAAGGGGGAAGAGACCCAGTACTTC | - | TRBJ2-5 | TRBV29-1 | -
CASRRQGNSNQPQHF | TGTGCCAGCAGGAGACAGGGCAATAGCAATCAGCCCCAGCATTTT | TRBD1 | TRBJ1-5 | TRBV6-5 | -
CASSLTGVANYGYTF | TGTGCCAGCAGTTTGACAGGGGTAGCTAACTATGGCTACACCTTC | TRBD1 | TRBJ1-2 | TRBV28 | -
CASSRGGQNYGYTF | TGTGCCAGCAGCCGTGGGGGACAGAACTATGGCTACACCTTC | TRBD1 | TRBJ1-2 | TRBV11-2 | -
CASSQAGGAGHYNEQFF | TGTGCCAGCAGCCAAGCCGGGGGAGCAGGGCACTACAATGAGCAGTTCTTC | - | TRBJ2-1 | TRBV4-2 | -
CASSLGSGRGEQYF | TGTGCCAGCAGCTTAGGATCCGGGAGGGGCGAGCAGTACTTC | TRBD2 | TRBJ2-7 | TRBV7-8 | -
CASSLMTSAYEQYF | TGTGCCAGCAGCTTAATGACTAGCGCGTACGAGCAGTACTTC | TRBD2 | TRBJ2-7 | TRBV7-2 | few
CASSYGVTSHFYEQYF | TGTGCCAGCAGTTATGGGGTGACTAGTCATTTCTACGAGCAGTACTTC | - | TRBJ2-7 | TRBV6-5 | -
CASSQELGGEGITDTQYF | TGTGCCAGCAGCCAAGAACTTGGGGGGGAGGGGATCACAGATACGCAGTATTTT | TRBD2 | TRBJ2-3 | TRBV4-2 | -
CASSSDRVGPYEQYF | TGCGCCAGCAGCTCCGACAGGGTCGGACCCTACGAGCAGTACTTC | TRBD1 | TRBJ2-7 | TRBV5-1 | -
CASSEKDRVLGYSNQPQHF | TGTGCCAGCAGTGAAAAGGACAGGGTCTTGGGGTATAGCAATCAGCCCCAGCATTTT | TRBD1 | TRBJ1-5 | TRBV6-1 | -
CASTPRGREKLFF | TGTGCCAGCACCCCGAGGGGGCGGGAAAAACTGTTTTTT | TRBD1 | TRBJ1-4 | TRBV28 | once
CASSEYRVSGAGNTIYF | TGTGCCAGCAGTGAATATAGGGTATCAGGGGCTGGAAACACCATATATTTT | - | TRBJ1-3 | TRBV25-1 | -
CASSPPSTRGLGYGYTF | TGTGCCAGCTCACCACCATCAACCAGGGGGCTCGGCTATGGCTACACCTTC | TRBD1 | TRBJ1-2 | TRBV18 | -
CASSLFAGAEAFF | TGTGCCAGCAGCTTATTTGCGGGTGCTGAAGCTTTCTTT | - | TRBJ1-1 | TRBV7-8 | -
CASSLTSNVNEQFF | TGTGCCAGCAGTTTGACTAGCAATGTCAATGAGCAGTTCTTC | TRBD2 | TRBJ2-1 | TRBV27 | -
CASSQNGRASQFF | TGTGCCAGCAGCCAAAATGGGAGAGCCTCACAGTTCTTC | - | TRBJ2-1 | TRBV14 | -
CASSFYSSYNSPLHF | TGTGCCAGCAGTTTCTACAGCTCCTATAATTCACCCCTCCACTTT | - | TRBJ1-6 | TRBV27 | once
CASTRQGDTEAFF | TGTGCCAGCACTCGGCAGGGGGACACTGAAGCTTTCTTT | TRBD1 | TRBJ1-1 | TRBV6-1 | -
CASSTRTGSGNQPQHF | TGTGCCAGCAGCACCCGGACAGGGTCCGGCAATCAGCCCCAGCATTTT | TRBD1 | TRBJ1-5 | TRBV5-6 | -
CASSQAGQGQPQHF | TGTGCCAGCAGCCAAGCTGGGCAGGGTCAGCCCCAGCATTTT | - | TRBJ1-5 | TRBV14 | -
CASRDGRAYNEQFF | TGTGCCAGCAGGGACGGGAGAGCGTACAATGAGCAGTTCTTC | - | TRBJ2-1 | TRBV2 | few
CATNREQGAYF | TGTGCCACCAACAGAGAACAGGGGGCGTACTTC | TRBD1 | TRBJ2-7 | TRBV15 | -
CASSLGRTQNTEAFF | TGTGCCAGCAGCTTAGGTCGGACACAGAACACTGAAGCTTTCTTT | - | TRBJ1-1 | TRBV7-2 | -
CASRPPGLAGVRYNEQFF | TGTGCCAGCAGGCCTCCGGGACTAGCGGGAGTTCGCTACAATGAGCAGTTCTTC | TRBD2 | TRBJ2-1 | TRBV28 | -
CASSYSPDHYEQYF | TGTGCCAGCAGTTACAGTCCCGACCACTACGAGCAGTACTTC | - | TRBJ2-7 | TRBV6-5 | -
CASSSLAGHLGTYNEQFF | TGTGCCAGCAGCTCATTAGCGGGACACCTCGGGACCTACAATGAGCAGTTCTTC | TRBD2 | TRBJ2-1 | TRBV7-9 | -
CAIRGQGPGYGYTF | TGTGCCATCAGGGGACAGGGGCCCGGCTATGGCTACACCTTC | TRBD1 | TRBJ1-2 | TRBV10-3 | -
CASSLSGLGNTGELFF | TGTGCCAGCAGTTTATCGGGACTAGGTAACACCGGGGAGCTGTTTTTT | TRBD2 | TRBJ2-2 | TRBV28 | -
CASSLSGYTYGYTF | TGTGCCAGCAGTTTGTCAGGCTATACCTATGGCTACACCTTC | - | TRBJ1-2 | TRBV27 | few
CASSETASYNEQFF | TGTGCCAGCAGTGAGACAGCTTCCTACAATGAGCAGTTCTTC | - | TRBJ2-1 | TRBV2 | few
CASSRFGTDDEQYF | TGCGCCAGCAGCCGATTCGGGACAGACGACGAGCAGTACTTC | TRBD1 | TRBJ2-7 | TRBV4-3 | -
CASSSGQNNEQFF | TGTGCCAGCAGCTCAGGACAGAACAATGAGCAGTTCTTC | - | TRBJ2-1 | TRBV5-6 | -
CASSVGQIDEKLFF | TGTGCCAGCAGCGTAGGTCAGATTGATGAAAAACTGTTTTTT | - | TRBJ1-4 | TRBV9 | -
CASSSGTGVYGYTF | TGTGCCAGCAGTTCCGGAACAGGGGTGTATGGCTACACCTTC | TRBD1 | TRBJ1-2 | TRBV28 | -
CAISPETQGNTIYF | TGTGCCATCAGTCCCGAGACACAAGGAAACACCATATATTTT | - | TRBJ1-3 | TRBV10-3 | -
CASSSGQGGTDTQYF | TGCGCCAGCAGCTCGGGACAGGGGGGCACAGATACGCAGTATTTT | TRBD1 | TRBJ2-3 | TRBV5-1 | -
CASSPGQGDHYGYTF | TGTGCCAGCAGTCCTGGACAGGGGGATCACTATGGCTACACCTTC | TRBD1 | TRBJ1-2 | TRBV28 | -
CASTRDLNTEAFF | TGTGCCAGTACCAGGGATTTGAACACTGAAGCTTTCTTT | - | TRBJ1-1 | TRBV28 | -
CASSPLTGEGQETQYF | TGCGCCAGCAGCCCGCTGACAGGGGAAGGTCAAGAGACCCAGTACTTC | TRBD1 | TRBJ2-5 | TRBV5-1 | -
CASSYNRAPGAEAFF | TGTGCCAGCAGTTACAATAGGGCCCCCGGGGCTGAAGCTTTCTTT | - | TRBJ1-1 | TRBV6-5 | -
CASSWVAGGALYNEQFF | TGTGCCAGCAGCTGGGTAGCGGGGGGTGCATTGTACAATGAGCAGTTCTTC | TRBD2 | TRBJ2-1 | TRBV9 | -
CASSLGGGGQPQHF | TGTGCCAGCAGTCTTGGAGGGGGCGGTCAGCCCCAGCATTTT | TRBD1 | TRBJ1-5 | TRBV2 | -